Listed below are T cell receptor beta chains from one sample, sequenced in a study of identical twins. TCRdb independently ran MiXCR on the 5' RACE reads; one entry per CDR3 protein. Of over 500,000 distinct CDR3 sequences listed, around 20% are singletons. These data were also reused for a study on T cells expressing NK-cell markers.

The sequenced material came from CD4+ T cells sorted from blood. These receptors were obtained from a woman aged 18-29 years in good health. Both conserved end residues are part of each CDR3. The order of the fields is clone size, V gene, J gene, D gene, CDR3 protein, CDR3 DNA. A D gene is named only where the DNA matches it firmly. The size field is filled for only some rows; it gives once, few, many or a size class.

-	TRBV7-2	TRBJ2-7	TRBD2	CASSFLAGGSSEQYF	TGTGCCAGCAGCTTTCTGGCGGGAGGTAGTAGCGAGCAGTACTTC
-	TRBV7-9	TRBJ1-1	-	CASSHTREGRAFF	TGTGCCAGCAGCCATACCAGGGAGGGGCGAGCTTTCTTT
-	TRBV7-9	TRBJ2-2	-	CASSPGPGSRDTGELFF	TGTGCCAGCAGCCCTGGCCCCGGAAGCAGAGACACCGGGGAGCTGTTTTTT
-	TRBV20-1	TRBJ2-5	TRBD2	CSARSSGGNQETQYF	TGCAGTGCTAGATCTAGCGGGGGAAACCAAGAGACCCAGTACTTC
-	TRBV12-3/TRBV12-4	TRBJ2-2	TRBD1	CASSPGQGIDTGELFF	TGTGCCAGCAGTCCCGGACAGGGGATTGACACCGGGGAGCTGTTTTTT
few	TRBV7-2	TRBJ1-2	-	CASSLNWAGANYGYTF	TGTGCCAGCAGCTTGAATTGGGCAGGCGCGAACTATGGCTACACCTTC
few	TRBV18	TRBJ1-1	-	CASSPGVRDEAFF	TGTGCCAGCTCACCAGGGGTAAGAGATGAAGCTTTCTTT
-	TRBV29-1	TRBJ1-6	-	CSVRTVENSPLHF	TGCAGCGTTAGGACAGTCGAAAATTCACCCCTCCACTTT
-	TRBV20-1	TRBJ2-5	TRBD2	CSARRGGPRETQYF	TGCAGTGCCCGACGGGGGGGCCCGAGGGAGACCCAGTACTTC
few	TRBV5-1	TRBJ2-1	TRBD2	CASSLGLAGALSYNEQFF	TGCGCCAGCAGCTTGGGACTAGCGGGGGCCCTGTCCTACAATGAGCAGTTCTTC
few	TRBV9	TRBJ2-1	TRBD2	CASSVALLAGGRSRNEQFF	TGTGCCAGCAGCGTAGCATTGTTGGCGGGGGGGCGTAGTAGGAATGAGCAGTTCTTC
-	TRBV5-1	TRBJ2-2	TRBD2	CASSLEPGLLTGELFF	TGCGCCAGCAGCTTGGAGCCGGGACTACTGACCGGGGAGCTGTTTTTT
-	TRBV18	TRBJ2-1	-	CASSQRMRALNEQFF	TGTGCCAGCTCACAGAGGATGCGGGCCCTCAATGAGCAGTTCTTC
many	TRBV20-1	TRBJ2-1	-	CSAGSYNEQFF	TGCAGCGCAGGGTCTTACAATGAGCAGTTCTTC
-	TRBV10-3	TRBJ2-3	TRBD2	CAIAGGNADTQYF	TGTGCCATCGCCGGGGGGAACGCAGATACGCAGTATTTT
-	TRBV20-1	TRBJ1-6	-	CSARDGNSPLHF	TGCAGTGCTAGAGATGGGAATTCACCCCTCCACTTT
few	TRBV6-1	TRBJ2-7	-	CASTRTQGNYEQYF	TGTGCCAGCACCAGGACACAAGGGAACTACGAGCAGTACTTC
-	TRBV5-1	TRBJ1-2	-	CASSYSGTGGGYTF	TGCGCCAGCAGCTATTCAGGGACGGGTGGCGGCTACACCTTC
few	TRBV9	TRBJ2-7	TRBD2	CASSVTSVSSSEQYF	TGTGCCAGCAGCGTGACTAGCGTGAGTAGTAGCGAGCAGTACTTC
-	TRBV7-2	TRBJ1-6	-	CASSLATVNSPLHF	TGTGCCAGCAGCTTAGCGACGGTTAATTCACCCCTCCACTTT
many	TRBV5-1	TRBJ2-3	-	CASSAGQPNTDTQYF	TGCGCCAGCAGCGCTGGACAGCCCAACACAGATACGCAGTATTTT
few	TRBV20-1	TRBJ2-5	-	CSARDTFRETQYF	TGCAGTGCTAGAGATACATTTCGGGAGACCCAGTACTTC
few	TRBV6-1	TRBJ2-7	-	CASKGAIHYEQYF	TGTGCCAGCAAGGGAGCGATACACTACGAGCAGTACTTC